The clone carrying this T cell receptor (beta chain) was seen a few times. The antigen remains unidentified. The ends lost 4 bases at V and 8 bases at J; junction bases unmatched: 7. The CDR3 contains 15 residues. The sample comes from a study of T-cell reconstitution after alpha-beta-depleted transplantation in children. Overall study findings and caveats: There were reportedly several hundred expanded graft clones from which alpha-beta T cells came about two months after transplant. It was newly produced T cells that mostly accounted for T-cell counts and diversity one year after transplant. Some patients showed high day-60 TCRbeta diversity, which derived from surviving recipient T cells and thymic progenitors.

As it was prepared, the TCRbeta library received unique molecular identifiers. Each CDR3 protein gets one entry after TCRdb re-called the PCR reads with MiXCR. The repertoire holds about 200,000 distinct CDR3 sequences, with roughly 18% as singletons. The receptor comes from a male patient aged 2 to 9 who had a stem cell transplant for acute lymphoblastic leukemia, so the T cells may come from the graft donor. Here the sequenced sample was PBMCs, mostly from graft donor cells, taken 360 days after TCRalphabeta/CD19-depleted stem cell transplant. J is TRBJ1-4 and V is TRBV12-3 or TRBV12-4; 10 bases are a match to TRBD1. This chain's CDR3 is CASSWGGQGREKLFF. The CDR3 nucleotides read TGTGCCAGCAGTTGGGGGGGACAGGGGAGGGAAAAACTGTTTTTT.